This record concerns one T cell receptor (beta chain) sequence. In its sample, this clone was seen once. It lacks a known antigen. No quality values exist for individual bases; no much larger clone is one base distant. The germline V gene (reference sequence) supplies CDR1 LNHNV and CDR2 YYDKDF. Here V drops 2 bases and J drops 10 bases, and the junction holds 10 bases not matched to any gene. The CDR3 starts with the cysteine, ends with the phenylalanine, and has 17 residues. Solely the CDR3 DNA is kept, with 51 bases framed from the first base. The immunoSEQ Assay, a bias-controlled multiplex PCR, was used to amplify TCRbeta CDR3 regions from genomic DNA. The paper's data handling went like this. The number of nucleated cells in each sample was estimated by amplification of reference gene primers within the assay. Sequence reads were collapsed and filtered to measure the absolute abundance of every unique TCRbeta CDR3 rearrangement. For each sample, productive Simpson clonality was calculated as the square root of Simpson's diversity index over productive rearrangements. TCRdb stores this immuneACCESS table with in-frame sequences only. Part of the clones is absent; in the studies checked, under half of the shortfall reflects unresolved V genes, and no reason is known for the rest. V, J and clone size reflect that table, while D and trimming were determined from the DNA. Recorded for this sample are approximately 280,000 clones; approximately 90% of them occurred a single time. Around 6.8% of the sample is held by the ten biggest clonotypes.

One collaborating source in Seattle enrolled patients during active infection and followed them longitudinally through the course of disease. Whole blood was collected in K2EDTA tubes by collaborating institutions according to the institutions' own protocols. For TCRbeta analysis, collaborators shipped samples as frozen whole blood, isolated PBMCs, or DNA extracted from either of those sample types. The sample originates from a study of blood T cell repertoires in COVID-19 (dated by TCRdb to between 2020 and 2021). With respect to the entire study: Samples covering the acute and convalescent phases of COVID-19 were provided by collaborators in the United States, Italy and Spain. The prospective study material was composed of cDNA or gDNA derived from T cells, B-cell-depleted T cells, or PBMCs. The dataset comprised deeply sampled blood TCRbeta repertoires from subjects exposed to, actively infected with, or recovered from COVID-19. A freely available public database, intended as a resource for researchers studying the immune response to SARS-CoV-2, is where the repertoires were released. Samples were obtained from the ongoing ImmuneRACE study (first 160 participants) and from roughly 1,300 subjects provided by 6 global collaborators. A de-identified subject ID, COVID-19 status, age in years and sex were almost always included in the sample metadata. HLA class I and class II types, where available, came from metadata supplied by the sample provider rather than from assay-based typing. The full study reports these points: The quantity of clinical and demographic metadata differed by source and by participant and was supplied without curation.

The rearrangement combines TRBV15 with TRBJ2-1; a stretch of 14 junction bases matches TRBD2. Sequencing was done on a sample of peripheral blood. The origin of this receptor is a woman aged 25-40 years with COVID-19, enrolled during active disease. The bases are TGTGCCACCAGCAGACCTTTACCGGGACTAGCGGGGGCAGAGCAGTTCTTC. It translates as CATSRPLPGLAGAEQFF.